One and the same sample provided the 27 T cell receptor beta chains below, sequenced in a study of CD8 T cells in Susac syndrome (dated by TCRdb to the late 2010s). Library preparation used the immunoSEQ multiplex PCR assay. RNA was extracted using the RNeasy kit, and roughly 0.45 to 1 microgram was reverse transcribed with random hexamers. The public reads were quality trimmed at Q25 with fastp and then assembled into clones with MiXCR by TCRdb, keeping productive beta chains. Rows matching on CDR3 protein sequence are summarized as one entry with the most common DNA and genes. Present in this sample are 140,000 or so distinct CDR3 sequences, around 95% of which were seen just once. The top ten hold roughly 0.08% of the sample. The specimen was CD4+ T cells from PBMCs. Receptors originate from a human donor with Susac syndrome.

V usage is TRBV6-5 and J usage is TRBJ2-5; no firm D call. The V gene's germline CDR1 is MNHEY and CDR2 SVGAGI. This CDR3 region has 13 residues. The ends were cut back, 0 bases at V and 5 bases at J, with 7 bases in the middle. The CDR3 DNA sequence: TGTGCCAGCAGTTACTCGAGGATTGAGACCCAGTACTTC. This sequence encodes CASSYSRIETQYF.

This chain's CDR3 is CASSQSQDPYYEQYF. The DNA of the CDR3 is TGTGCCAGCAGCCAAAGCCAAGACCCCTACTACGAGCAGTACTTC. The chain employs TRBV5-4 and TRBJ2-7; unclear D gene. V lost 4 bases and J lost 3, with 17 bases in between. CDR1 and CDR2 (germline): SGHNT, YYREEE (reference sequence). The CDR3 is 15 residues long.

As DNA, the CDR3 is TGTGCCAGCAGTCGACAGGGCCCTTACGAGCAGTACTTC. It encodes CASSRQGPYEQYF. This chain uses TRBV2 with TRBJ2-7, with 7 nucleotides matching TRBD1. Germline loops: CDR1 SNHLY, CDR2 FYNNEI. This CDR3 is built from 13 residues. V shed 5 bases, J shed 4 bases, and the junction held 5 bases outside the gene matches.

The CDR3 spells CASSPGLAGVGDTQYF. The CDR3 DNA reads as TGCGCCAGCAGCCCTGGACTAGCGGGAGTTGGAGATACGCAGTATTTT. V gene TRBV5-1 combines with J gene TRBJ2-3; 13 bases map to TRBD2. Germline CDR1 reads SGHRS; CDR2 reads YFSETQ. The CDR3 length is 16 residues. The junction had 7 bases not matched to a gene; V was cut back by 4 bases and J by 5 bases.

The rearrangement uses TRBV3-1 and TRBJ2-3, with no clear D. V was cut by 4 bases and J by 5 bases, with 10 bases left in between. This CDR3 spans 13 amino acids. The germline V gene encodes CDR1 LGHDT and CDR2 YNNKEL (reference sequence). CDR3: CASSPIRRDTQYF. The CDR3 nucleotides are TGTGCCAGCAGCCCAATCAGGAGAGATACGCAGTATTTT.

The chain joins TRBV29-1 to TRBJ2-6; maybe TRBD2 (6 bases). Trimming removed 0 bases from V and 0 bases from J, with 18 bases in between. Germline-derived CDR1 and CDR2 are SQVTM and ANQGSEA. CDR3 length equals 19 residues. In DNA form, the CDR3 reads TGCAGCGTTGAAGATTGGCCGGGAGTGGGGAACTCTGGGGCCAACGTCCTGACTTTC. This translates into CSVEDWPGVGNSGANVLTF.

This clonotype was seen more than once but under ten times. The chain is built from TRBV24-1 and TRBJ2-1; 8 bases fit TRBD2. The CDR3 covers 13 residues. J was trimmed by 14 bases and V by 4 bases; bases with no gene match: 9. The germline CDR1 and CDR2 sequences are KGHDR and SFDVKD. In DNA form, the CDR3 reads TGTGCCACCAGTGACCCCACGGGGGGGAGGGAGTTCTTC. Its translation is CATSDPTGGREFF.

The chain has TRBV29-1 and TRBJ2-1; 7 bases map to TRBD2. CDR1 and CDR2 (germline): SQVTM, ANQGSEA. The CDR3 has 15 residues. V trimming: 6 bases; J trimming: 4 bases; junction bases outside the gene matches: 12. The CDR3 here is CSVDPPTGGYNEQFF. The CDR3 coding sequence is TGCAGCGTCGATCCCCCAACGGGAGGTTACAATGAGCAGTTCTTC.

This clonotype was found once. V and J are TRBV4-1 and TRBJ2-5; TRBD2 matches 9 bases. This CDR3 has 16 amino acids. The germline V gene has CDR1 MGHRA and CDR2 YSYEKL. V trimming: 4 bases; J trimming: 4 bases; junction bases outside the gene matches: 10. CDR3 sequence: CASSPTSGTSRETQYF. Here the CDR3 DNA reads TGCGCCAGCAGCCCAACCTCCGGGACTAGCCGAGAGACCCAGTACTTC.

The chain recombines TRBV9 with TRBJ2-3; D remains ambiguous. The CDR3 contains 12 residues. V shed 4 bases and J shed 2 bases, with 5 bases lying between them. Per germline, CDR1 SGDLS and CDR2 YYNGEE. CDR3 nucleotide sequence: TGTGCCAGCAGCAAGGACACAGATACGCAGTATTTT. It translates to CASSKDTDTQYF.

CDR3 bases: TGTGCCAGCACCCCACAGGGGAGAGGGGCGGCCACTGAAGCTTTCTTT. Protein product: CASTPQGRGAATEAFF. The chain recombines TRBV25-1 with TRBJ1-1, with 7 positions matching TRBD1. Germline V gives CDR1 MGHDK, CDR2 SYGVNS. The V segment lost 7 bases and the J segment 4 bases; nucleotides outside the gene matches: 15. The CDR3 consists of 16 residues.

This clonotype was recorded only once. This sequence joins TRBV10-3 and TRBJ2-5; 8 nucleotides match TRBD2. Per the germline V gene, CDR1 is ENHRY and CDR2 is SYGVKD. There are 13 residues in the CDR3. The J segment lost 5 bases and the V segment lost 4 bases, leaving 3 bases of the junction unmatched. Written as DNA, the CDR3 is TGTGCCATCAGTGGGACTAGCAGGGAGACCCAGTACTTC. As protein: CAISGTSRETQYF.

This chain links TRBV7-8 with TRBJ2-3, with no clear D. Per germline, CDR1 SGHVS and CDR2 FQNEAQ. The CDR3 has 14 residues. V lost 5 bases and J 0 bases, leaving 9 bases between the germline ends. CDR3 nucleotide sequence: TGTGCCAGCAGCCAGACTCCGAGCACAGATACGCAGTATTTT. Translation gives CASSQTPSTDTQYF.

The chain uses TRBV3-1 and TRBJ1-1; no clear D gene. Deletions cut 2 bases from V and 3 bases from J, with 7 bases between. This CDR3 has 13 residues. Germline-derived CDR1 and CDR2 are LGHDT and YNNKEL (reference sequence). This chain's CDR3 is CASSQLRDTEAFF. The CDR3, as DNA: TGTGCCAGCAGCCAATTGAGGGACACTGAAGCTTTCTTT.

The CDR3 region is CASSPEMWKGYYGYTF. DNA for the CDR3: TGTGCCAGCAGCCCCGAGATGTGGAAAGGGTACTATGGCTACACCTTC. The chain joins TRBV9 to TRBJ1-2; D uncertain. CDR1 and CDR2 from the germline V gene are SGDLS and YYNGEE. This CDR3 is built from 16 residues. Trimming left V 4 bases short and J 3 bases short, with 19 bases between.

The CDR3 DNA follows: TGTGCCAGCAGTGATCAGGGAGCCAAAAACATTCAGTACTTC. Translating gives CASSDQGAKNIQYF. J is TRBJ2-4 and V is TRBV2, with a tentative D call TRBD1 (5 bases). The V end was cut by 3 bases, the J end by 0 bases, with 6 bases between. Germline V lookup: CDR1 SNHLY, CDR2 FYNNEI. The CDR3 is 14 residues long.

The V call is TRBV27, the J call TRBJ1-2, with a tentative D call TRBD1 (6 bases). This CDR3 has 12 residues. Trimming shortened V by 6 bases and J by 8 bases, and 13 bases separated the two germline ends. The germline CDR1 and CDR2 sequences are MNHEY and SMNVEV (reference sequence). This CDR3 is CASRQGWSGYTF. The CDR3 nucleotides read TGTGCCAGCAGACAGGGATGGAGCGGCTACACCTTC.

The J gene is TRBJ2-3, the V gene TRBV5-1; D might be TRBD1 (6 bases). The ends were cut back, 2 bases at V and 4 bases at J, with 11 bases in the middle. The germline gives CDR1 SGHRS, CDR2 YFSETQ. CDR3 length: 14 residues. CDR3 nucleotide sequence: TGCGCCAGCAGCTTTGGGGGCCGGGCAGATACGCAGTATTTT. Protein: CASSFGGRADTQYF.

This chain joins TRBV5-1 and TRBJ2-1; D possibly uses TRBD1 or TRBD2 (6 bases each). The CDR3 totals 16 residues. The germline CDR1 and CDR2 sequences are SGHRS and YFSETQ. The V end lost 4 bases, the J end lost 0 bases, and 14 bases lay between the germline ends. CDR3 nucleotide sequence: TGCGCCAGCAGCCCCCCGGGGGCGGGCTCCTACAATGAGCAGTTCTTC. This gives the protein CASSPPGAGSYNEQFF.

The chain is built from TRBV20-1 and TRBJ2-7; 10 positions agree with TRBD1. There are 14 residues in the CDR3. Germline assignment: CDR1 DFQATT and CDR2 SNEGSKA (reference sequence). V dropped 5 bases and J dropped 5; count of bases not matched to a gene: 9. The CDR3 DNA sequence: TGCAGTGCTCCCCAGGGACAGGGGTCCCACGAGCAGTACTTC. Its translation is CSAPQGQGSHEQYF.

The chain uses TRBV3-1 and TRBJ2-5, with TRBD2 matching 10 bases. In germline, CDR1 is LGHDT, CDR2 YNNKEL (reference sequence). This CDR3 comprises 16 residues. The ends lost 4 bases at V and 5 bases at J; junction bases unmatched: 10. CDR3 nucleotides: TGTGCCAGCAGCCCTTCTAGCGGGAGCCCCGGGGAGACCCAGTACTTC. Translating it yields CASSPSSGSPGETQYF.

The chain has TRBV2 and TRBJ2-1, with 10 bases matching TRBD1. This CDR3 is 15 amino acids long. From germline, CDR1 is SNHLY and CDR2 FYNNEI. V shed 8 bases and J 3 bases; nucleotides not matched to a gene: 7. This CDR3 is CASRGQGGNYNEQFF. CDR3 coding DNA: TGTGCCAGCCGAGGACAGGGGGGCAACTACAATGAGCAGTTCTTC.

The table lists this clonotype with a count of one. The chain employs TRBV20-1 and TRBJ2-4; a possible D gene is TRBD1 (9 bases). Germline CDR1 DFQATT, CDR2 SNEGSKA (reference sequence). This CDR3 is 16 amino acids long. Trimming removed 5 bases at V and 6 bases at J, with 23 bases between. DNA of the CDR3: TGCAGTGCTGGACAGGGGTCCCAGCGGGGGTCAAACATTCAGTACTTC. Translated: CSAGQGSQRGSNIQYF.

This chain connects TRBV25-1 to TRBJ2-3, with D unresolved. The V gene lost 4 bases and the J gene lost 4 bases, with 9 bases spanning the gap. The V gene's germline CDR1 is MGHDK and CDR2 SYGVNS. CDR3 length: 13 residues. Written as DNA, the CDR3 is TGTGCCAGCAGTGGACCTAGGGCAGATACGCAGTATTTT. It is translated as CASSGPRADTQYF.

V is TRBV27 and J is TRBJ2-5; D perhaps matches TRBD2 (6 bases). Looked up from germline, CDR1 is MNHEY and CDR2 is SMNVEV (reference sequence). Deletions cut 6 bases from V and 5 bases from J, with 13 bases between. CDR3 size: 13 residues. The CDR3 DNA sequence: TGTGCCAGCAGACACGGGGAGGCGGAGACCCAGTACTTC. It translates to CASRHGEAETQYF.

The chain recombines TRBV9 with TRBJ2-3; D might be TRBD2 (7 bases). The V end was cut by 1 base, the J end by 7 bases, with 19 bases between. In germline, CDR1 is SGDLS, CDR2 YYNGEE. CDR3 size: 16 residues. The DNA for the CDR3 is TGTGCCAGCAGCGTAATGGGGGGGGGCCCCAGGAATACGCAGTATTTT. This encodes CASSVMGGGPRNTQYF.

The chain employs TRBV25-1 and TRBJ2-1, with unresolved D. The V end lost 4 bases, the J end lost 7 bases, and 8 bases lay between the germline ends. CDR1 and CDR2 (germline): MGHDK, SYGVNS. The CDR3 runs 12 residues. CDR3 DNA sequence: TGTGCCAGCAGTGGCTACAGAAATGAGCAGTTCTTC. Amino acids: CASSGYRNEQFF.